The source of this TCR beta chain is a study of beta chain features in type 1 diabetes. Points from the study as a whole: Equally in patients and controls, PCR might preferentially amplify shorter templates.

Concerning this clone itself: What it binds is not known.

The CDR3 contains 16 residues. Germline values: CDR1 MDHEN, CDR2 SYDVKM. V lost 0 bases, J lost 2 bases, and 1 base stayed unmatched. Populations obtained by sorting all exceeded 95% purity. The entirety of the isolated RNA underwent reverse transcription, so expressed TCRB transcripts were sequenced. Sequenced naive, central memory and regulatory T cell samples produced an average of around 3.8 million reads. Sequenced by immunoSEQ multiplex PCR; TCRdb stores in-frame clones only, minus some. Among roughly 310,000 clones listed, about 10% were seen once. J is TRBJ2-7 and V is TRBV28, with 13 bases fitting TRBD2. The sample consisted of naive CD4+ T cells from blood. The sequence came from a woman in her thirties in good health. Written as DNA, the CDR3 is TGTGCCAGCAGTTTATGGGGGACTAGCGGGGCCTACGAGCAGTACTTC. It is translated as CASSLWGTSGAYEQYF.